These 7 T cell receptor beta chains were all obtained from the same sample, sequenced in a study of CD8 T cells in Susac syndrome. Random-hexamer reverse transcription was applied to roughly 0.5 to 1 ug RNA. TCRdb used MiXCR to reprocess the immunoSEQ multiplex PCR reads, holding one entry per CDR3 protein. The sample lists 120,000 or so distinct CDR3 sequences, about 94% seen once, with about 0.3% in the top ten. Sample: CD8+ T cells from PBMCs. Receptors were obtained from a human donor with Susac syndrome.

The rearrangement links TRBV20-1 to TRBJ2-1; 9 bases match TRBD1. Germline CDR1 and CDR2: DFQATT and SNEGSKA (reference sequence). The CDR3 contains 15 residues. With 5 bases clipped from V and 4 bases from J, the junction kept 9 bases outside the gene matches. The CDR3 is CSAPHRDREYNEQFF. The CDR3 DNA sequence: TGCAGTGCTCCACACCGGGACAGGGAATACAATGAGCAGTTCTTC.

J is TRBJ2-7 and V is TRBV20-1, with unresolved D. Germline values: CDR1 DFQATT, CDR2 SNEGSKA (reference sequence). The CDR3 has 14 amino acids. Trimming stripped 2 bases from V and 0 bases from J, with 11 bases between. CDR3 sequence reads: CSARNITASYEQYF. CDR3 DNA: TGCAGTGCTAGAAACATCACAGCCTCCTACGAGCAGTACTTC.

This sequence joins TRBV7-9 and TRBJ1-1; D is unclear. The V end was cut by 3 bases, the J end by 4 bases, with 6 bases between. The CDR3 consists of 12 residues. The germline gives CDR1 SEHNR, CDR2 FQNEAQ (reference sequence). This CDR3 is CASSFEGTEAFF. Here the CDR3 DNA reads TGTGCCAGCAGCTTCGAGGGCACTGAAGCTTTCTTT.

This rearrangement joins TRBV5-6 to TRBJ2-6; 7 bases align to TRBD1. The CDR3 loop spans 17 amino acids. Germline V lookup: CDR1 SGHDT, CDR2 YYEEEE. The junction had 4 bases not matched to a gene; V was cut back by 1 base and J by 0 bases. CDR3 loop: CASSLTGVTSGANVLTF. The DNA of the CDR3 is TGTGCCAGCAGCTTGACAGGGGTTACCTCTGGGGCCAACGTCCTGACTTTC.

This clonotype was picked up one time. The chain couples TRBV29-1 to TRBJ1-1; D uncertain. CDR3 length equals 11 residues. Germline V CDR1 and CDR2: SQVTM, ANQGSEA. V shed 4 bases and J shed 0 bases, with 3 bases lying between them. CDR3 sequence reads: CSVGVNTEAFF. In DNA, the CDR3 is TGCAGCGTTGGGGTGAACACTGAAGCTTTCTTT.

The genes are TRBV29-1 and TRBJ2-7; the D gene is possibly TRBD2 (6 bases). The germline V gene encodes CDR1 SQVTM and CDR2 ANQGSEA. The V and J ends lost 4 bases and 1 base respectively, with 8 bases between them. This CDR3 spans 12 amino acids. This CDR3 reads CSVVEGSYEQYF. In DNA, the CDR3 is TGCAGCGTTGTGGAGGGGTCCTACGAGCAGTACTTC.

The chain couples TRBV10-3 to TRBJ2-2; perhaps TRBD2 as D (5 bases). Germline V CDR1 and CDR2: ENHRY, SYGVKD. The CDR3 totals 16 residues. The ends were cut back, 4 bases at V and 0 bases at J, with 12 bases in the middle. The CDR3 here is CAISVSRESNTGELFF. CDR3 DNA: TGTGCCATCAGTGTTTCCCGGGAATCGAACACCGGGGAGCTGTTTTTT.